This T cell receptor beta chain came from a study of T cells after yellow fever vaccination. Study outcomes and limitations: A weaker but faster secondary response was observed, peaking on day 5 versus 15. Among primary-vaccination clones, most reappeared after the booster, at 96% for CD4 and 85% to 90% for CD8. Abundant clonotypes from the bulk population could have been carried over as contaminants into FACS-sorted repertoires.

TCR cDNA was made by 5'RACE template switching, adding a universal primer site and UMIs. A single record per CDR3 protein comes from TCRdb applying MiXCR to the 5' RACE reads. The sample records tens of thousands of distinct CDR3 sequences, around 7% being singletons. The germline gives CDR1 MDHEN, CDR2 SYDVKM. The CDR3 sequence is 15 residues long. Germline trimming cut 6 bases from V and 3 bases from J; bases unmatched to any gene: 5. Concerning this clonotype: Its matching antigen is unknown.

The J gene is TRBJ2-1, the V gene TRBV28; 10 bases align to TRBD2. The receptor comes from a man younger than 45 who received the YFV17D yellow fever vaccine. The sequencing here drew on CD8+ T cells sorted from PBMCs, taken on the day of the yellow fever booster vaccination. CDR3 sequence reads: CASRTSGTIYNEQFF. The CDR3 nucleotides read TGTGCCAGCAGAACTAGCGGGACGATCTACAATGAGCAGTTCTTC.